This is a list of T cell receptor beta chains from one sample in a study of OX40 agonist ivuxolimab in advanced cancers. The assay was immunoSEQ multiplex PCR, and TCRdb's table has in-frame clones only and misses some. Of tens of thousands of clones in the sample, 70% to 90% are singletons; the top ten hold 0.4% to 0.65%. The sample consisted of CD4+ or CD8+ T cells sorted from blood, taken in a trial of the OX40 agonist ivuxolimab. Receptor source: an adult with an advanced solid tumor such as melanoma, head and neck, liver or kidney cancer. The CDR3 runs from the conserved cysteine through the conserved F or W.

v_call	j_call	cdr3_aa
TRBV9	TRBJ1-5	CASSVGGDGNQPQHF
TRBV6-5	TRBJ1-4	CASSLTDREGEKLFF
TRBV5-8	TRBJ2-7	CASSATGREQYF
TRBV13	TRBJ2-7	CASSYSGRPSYEQYF
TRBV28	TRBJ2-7	CASSSPGSPGIEQYF
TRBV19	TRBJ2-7	CASSMRTGNLAGTGEQYF
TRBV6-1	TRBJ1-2	CASSQAGIGYGYTF
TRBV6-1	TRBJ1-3	CASSETQGRISGNTIYF
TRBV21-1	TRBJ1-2	CASTLVRDYGYTF
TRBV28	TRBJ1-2	CASTGGRLGYGYTF
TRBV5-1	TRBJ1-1	CASSLARTDSLWNTEAFF
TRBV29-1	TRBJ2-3	CSVDPGTSGRSTDTQYF
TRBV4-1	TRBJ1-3	CASSQDGRNGGNTIYF
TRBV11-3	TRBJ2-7	CASSLGTGTSSDEQYF
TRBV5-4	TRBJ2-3	CASSRIGLAGDLDTQYF
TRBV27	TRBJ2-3	CASNRRGGTDTQYF
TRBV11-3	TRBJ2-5	CASSLGRSGTQYF
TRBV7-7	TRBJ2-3	CASSLRASFTDTQYF
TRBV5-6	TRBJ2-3	CASSPTGNPTDTQYF
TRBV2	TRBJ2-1	CASQTGRDYNEQFF
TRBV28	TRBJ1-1	CASSLSTTGKNTEAFF
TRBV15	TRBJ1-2	CATSRGGTASHYGYTF